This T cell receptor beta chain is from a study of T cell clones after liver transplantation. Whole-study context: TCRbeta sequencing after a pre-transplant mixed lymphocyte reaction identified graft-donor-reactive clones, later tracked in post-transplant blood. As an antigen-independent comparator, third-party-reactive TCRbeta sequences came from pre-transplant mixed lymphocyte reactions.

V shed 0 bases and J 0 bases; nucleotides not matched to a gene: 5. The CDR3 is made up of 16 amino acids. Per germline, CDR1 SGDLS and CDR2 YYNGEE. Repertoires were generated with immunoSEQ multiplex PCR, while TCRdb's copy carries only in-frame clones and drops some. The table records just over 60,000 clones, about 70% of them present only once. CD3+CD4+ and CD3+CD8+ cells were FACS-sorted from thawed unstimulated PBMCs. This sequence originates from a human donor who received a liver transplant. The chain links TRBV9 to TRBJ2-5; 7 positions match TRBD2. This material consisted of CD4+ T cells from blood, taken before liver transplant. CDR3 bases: TGTGCCAGCAGCGTAGAATCGGGGGGTTACCAAGAGACCCAGTACTTC. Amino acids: CASSVESGGYQETQYF.